A selection of T cell receptor beta chains follows, all from one sample in a study of T cell repertoires in cytomegalovirus infection. MiXCR was run by TCRdb on the reads, yielding one entry per CDR3 protein. The sample records roughly 150,000 distinct CDR3 sequences, roughly 20% being singletons. For these TCRs, the target antigens are not known. Specimen: CD8+ T cells from cultured PBMCs, collected from culture after CMV antigen stimulation. The receptor set was obtained from a human donor in good health (CMV status not recorded). Some clones in this sample may be carry-over from other donors' samples. Both conserved end residues are part of each CDR3.

V | CDR3
TRBV7-6 | CASSPPEGGTGELFF
TRBV28 | CASRGDSASYNSPLHF
TRBV15 | CATSRKGGNGAFF
TRBV6-6 | CASSYAQYEQYF
TRBV5-4 | CAIREGSYNEQFF
TRBV20-1 | CSAREEGGGYTF
TRBV7-2 | CASSLDGTGVPNEQFF
TRBV12-3/TRBV12-4 | CASSLRLVKETQYF
TRBV7-8 | CASRATSGGTYEQYF
TRBV7-6 | CASSLVVPGRETQYF
TRBV12-3/TRBV12-4 | CASRFGGTNEKLFF
TRBV7-9 | CASSEGYNSPLHF